This TCR beta chain comes out of a study of CD8 T cells in ankylosing spondylitis. Study findings and constraints: For ankylosing spondylitis blood, a TCR beta motif of under 10 highly homologous variants appeared characteristic.

TCRdb independently ran MiXCR on the 5' RACE reads; one entry per CDR3 protein. The sample lists some 150,000 distinct CDR3 sequences; more than 40% were seen once. A note on this clonotype: Its antigen is currently unknown.

Sequencing input: synovial fluid, either unsorted or a sorted T cell fraction (not recorded which). This TCR came from a male donor with ankylosing spondylitis.

The DNA for the CDR3 is TGTGCCAGCAGTCCCAGCCCACTAGCGGGGGAAAACACCGGGGAGCTGTTTTTT. Its protein is CASSPSPLAGENTGELFF. The V call is TRBV12-3 or TRBV12-4, the J call TRBJ2-2; TRBD2 agrees at 11 bases. After removal of 5 bases from V and 2 bases from J, the junction contained 10 bases not matched to a gene. The CDR3 totals 18 residues.